Below are 31 T cell receptor beta chains sequenced from a single sample in a study of T cells in localized non-small cell lung cancer. Sequenced by immunoSEQ multiplex PCR; TCRdb stores in-frame clones only, minus some. The sample carries approximately 88,000 clones, roughly 93% recorded once. Sequenced material: PBMCs, taken before any cancer treatment. The origin of the receptors is a woman aged 35 to 70 with stage II squamous cell lung carcinoma.

The CDR3 region has the DNA TGTGCCAGCAGCCGTCCGGTCTCCAGCTATGGCTACACCTTC. This translates into CASSRPVSSYGYTF. The J gene is TRBJ1-2, the V gene TRBV7-2, with D uncertain. With 5 bases removed from V and 4 bases from J, the gap between germline ends came to 14 bases. The CDR3 contains 14 residues. Germline loops: CDR1 SGHTA, CDR2 FQGNSA.

The chain carries TRBV28 and TRBJ2-6; tentative D call: TRBD2 (6 bases). The germline gives CDR1 MDHEN, CDR2 SYDVKM. V gave up 3 bases and J gave up 6 bases, with 12 bases separating them. The CDR3 runs 15 residues. DNA for the CDR3: TGTGCCAGCAGTTTCCTGGGGGACTTGGCCAACGTCCTGACTTTC. As protein: CASSFLGDLANVLTF.

The CDR3 here is CSVPRGGPTDTQYF. In nucleotides, the CDR3 is TGCAGCGTCCCTAGGGGGGGGCCAACAGATACGCAGTATTTT. The chain couples TRBV29-1 to TRBJ2-3; weak D call: TRBD2 (7 bases). V dropped 6 bases and J dropped 3 bases, with 16 bases sitting between them. The CDR3 has 14 residues. Germline V gene sequence: CDR1 SQVTM, CDR2 ANQGSEA.

This clone was observed once. The gene calls are TRBV13 and TRBJ2-1; D gene ambiguous. The V gene's germline CDR1 is PRHDT and CDR2 FYEKMQ (reference sequence). This CDR3 region has 14 residues. Trimming removed 5 bases at V and 3 bases at J, with 11 bases between. The CDR3 DNA sequence: TGTGCCAGCAGCCCTAGGCGTAGCTACAATGAGCAGTTCTTC. This sequence encodes CASSPRRSYNEQFF.

The chain is built from TRBV11-2 and TRBJ1-3; D not certain. With 1 base removed from V and 4 bases from J, the gap between germline ends came to 2 bases. The CDR3 is made up of 12 amino acids. The V gene's germline CDR1 is SGHAT and CDR2 FQNNGV. In DNA form, the CDR3 reads TGTGCCAGCAGCTTAGGAGGAAACACCATATATTTT. Translation: CASSLGGNTIYF.

V gene TRBV18 combines with J gene TRBJ2-2; D may correspond to TRBD1 or TRBD2 (6 bases each). V shed 3 bases and J shed 1 base, with 15 bases lying between them. The CDR3 extends over 17 amino acids. CDR1 is KGHSH, CDR2 LQKENI, per germline. The CDR3 sequence is CASSPLGGQGNTGELFF. CDR3 in DNA: TGTGCCAGCTCACCGTTGGGGGGCCAAGGGAACACCGGGGAGCTGTTTTTT.

This clone was found once. The V call is TRBV19, the J call TRBJ1-3; D not resolved. CDR1 and CDR2 (germline): LNHDA, SQIVND (reference sequence). V was clipped by 7 bases and J by 1 base, with 8 bases between them. CDR3 length: 13 residues. The CDR3 DNA is TGTGCCAGTACCAAACGGTCTGGAAACACCATATATTTT. Residues: CASTKRSGNTIYF.

The CDR3: CASRPSDRDHYGYTF. CDR3 in DNA: TGTGCCAGCAGACCTTCCGACAGGGATCACTATGGCTACACCTTC. This sequence joins TRBV6-5 and TRBJ1-2, with 7 bases aligning to TRBD1. In germline, CDR1 is MNHEY, CDR2 SVGAGI. CDR3 length: 15 amino acids. The ends lost 6 bases at V and 3 bases at J; junction bases unmatched: 10.

This clone showed up just once. The V call is TRBV7-9, the J call TRBJ1-2; TRBD1 might be the D (6 bases). Per the germline V gene, CDR1 is SEHNR and CDR2 is FQNEAQ (reference sequence). Trimming took off 4 bases at V and 1 base at J, with 10 bases between the two ends. The CDR3 loop spans 14 amino acids. The CDR3 protein is CASSSRTVNYGYTF. The CDR3 DNA reads as TGTGCCAGCAGCTCCCGGACAGTTAACTATGGCTACACCTTC.

The rearrangement links TRBV21-1 to TRBJ1-2; the table gives TRBD1 as D, unverified against the DNA. TRBV21-1 has pseudogene status. The CDR3 loop spans 17 amino acids. The CDR3 loop is CASSKALGQGINYGYTF. The CDR3 DNA is TGTGCCAGCAGCAAAGCGCTGGGACAGGGGATTAACTATGGCTACACCTTC.

The chain couples TRBV6-1 to TRBJ2-7; TRBD1 might be the D (6 bases). Between the trimmed V and J ends, which lost 1 base and 2 bases, there was a span of 12 bases. The V gene's germline CDR1 is MNHNS and CDR2 SASEGT. The CDR3 is 15 amino acids. Here the CDR3 reads CASSEGGLTTYEQYF. The CDR3 DNA reads TGTGCCAGCAGTGAAGGGGGGCTTACCACCTACGAGCAGTACTTC.

In its sample, this clone was seen once. The chain combines TRBV10-2 with TRBJ2-3, with 10 nucleotides matching TRBD1. The germline V gene has CDR1 WSHSY and CDR2 SAAADI. The V and J ends lost 5 bases and 0 bases, in that order; junction bases with no gene match: 5. The CDR3 is 16 amino acids. CDR3 amino acids: CASSRTGGRSTDTQYF. The DNA of the CDR3 is TGCGCCAGCAGTCGGACAGGGGGAAGGAGCACAGATACGCAGTATTTT.

This sequence joins TRBV7-2 and TRBJ1-1; 8 bases line up with TRBD1. Germline CDR1 and CDR2: SGHTA and FQGNSA. The ends lost 5 bases at V and 11 bases at J; junction bases unmatched: 10. The CDR3 runs to 13 residues. Here the CDR3 reads CASSRDRTGNAFF. CDR3 in DNA: TGTGCCAGCAGCCGAGACCGGACAGGGAACGCTTTCTTT.

This chain connects TRBV7-9 to TRBJ1-1; D remains unclear. CDR3 size: 13 residues. Germline V gene sequence: CDR1 SEHNR, CDR2 FQNEAQ (reference sequence). V dropped 5 bases and J dropped 1 base, with 8 bases sitting between them. Written as DNA, the CDR3 is TGTGCCAGCAGCGTCCCAGCGAACACTGAAGCTTTCTTT. Its translation: CASSVPANTEAFF.

The V and J genes are TRBV29-1 and TRBJ1-2, with D perhaps TRBD1 (6 bases). The CDR3 loop spans 14 amino acids. Per germline, CDR1 SQVTM and CDR2 ANQGSEA. The germline V and J ends were trimmed by 4 bases and 3 bases, with 15 bases remaining between them. Here the CDR3 reads CSVGGLGAYYGYTF. The CDR3 DNA sequence: TGCAGCGTTGGGGGATTGGGGGCTTACTATGGCTACACCTTC.

The rearrangement uses TRBV7-9 and TRBJ2-4, with D unresolved. There are 13 residues in the CDR3. Germline loops: CDR1 SEHNR, CDR2 FQNEAQ (reference sequence). V lost 5 bases to trimming and J lost 9 bases, with 14 bases between them. CDR3 sequence reads: CASSPDGRAIQYF. The CDR3 DNA follows: TGTGCCAGCAGCCCAGACGGACGGGCCATTCAGTACTTC.

The chain is built from TRBV5-8 and TRBJ1-2; no firm D call. This CDR3 has 15 residues. Between the trimmed V and J ends, which lost 7 bases and 0 bases, there was a span of 16 bases. CDR1 is SGHTS and CDR2 is YDEGEE in the germline V gene. As DNA, the CDR3 is TGTGCCAGCGGAATAATGGCCTCGTCTAACTATGGCTACACCTTC. Its protein product is CASGIMASSNYGYTF.

The V gene is TRBV4-1, the J gene TRBJ2-1; 12 bases are a match to TRBD2. CDR1 MGHRA and CDR2 YSYEKL come from the germline V gene. This CDR3 region has 16 residues. V shed 5 bases, J shed 6 bases, and the junction held 8 bases outside the gene matches. CDR3 coding DNA: TGCGCCAGCAGCGGGCTAGCGGGAGGGCGGGGCAATGAGCAGTTCTTC. Amino acid sequence: CASSGLAGGRGNEQFF.

This sequence joins TRBV15 and TRBJ2-3; unclear D gene. The germline V gene has CDR1 LNHNV and CDR2 YYDKDF (reference sequence). Trimming removed 5 bases from V and 6 bases from J, with 9 bases in between. The CDR3 has 12 residues. The CDR3 reads CATSSKVDTQYF. In nucleotides, the CDR3 is TGTGCCACCAGCTCAAAGGTGGATACGCAGTATTTT.

This chain joins TRBV4-2 and TRBJ2-1; D unresolved. CDR3 length equals 13 residues. Deletions cut 6 bases from V and 3 bases from J, with 9 bases between. Looked up from germline, CDR1 is LGHNA and CDR2 is YNFKEQ. CDR3 sequence: CASSGPYYNEQFF. CDR3 nucleotide sequence: TGTGCCAGCAGTGGCCCTTACTACAATGAGCAGTTCTTC.

This clone was detected a few times. The chain is built from TRBV5-1 and TRBJ1-1, with a weak D call TRBD1 (5 bases). The CDR3 covers 13 residues. V lost 1 base and J lost 8, with 12 bases in between. CDR1 and CDR2 from the germline V gene are SGHRS and YFSETQ. Written as DNA, the CDR3 is TGCGCCAGCAGCTTGAAATCGACAGTAGAAGCTTTCTTT. Protein sequence: CASSLKSTVEAFF.

V usage is TRBV7-8 and J usage is TRBJ1-5; D possibly corresponds to TRBD1 (5 bases). V was clipped by 11 bases and J by 4 bases, with 15 bases between them. This CDR3 region has 13 residues. CDR1 SGHVS and CDR2 FQNEAQ come from the germline V gene. The CDR3: CASWGGENQPQHF. The CDR3, as DNA: TGTGCCTCCTGGGGGGGAGAAAATCAGCCCCAGCATTTT.

J is TRBJ1-2 and V is TRBV6-1; D unclear. CDR1 is MNHNS, CDR2 SASEGT, per germline. V lost 5 bases and J 7 bases, leaving 5 bases between the germline ends. The CDR3 length is 10 residues. The CDR3 here is CASSSVGYTF. As DNA, the CDR3 is TGTGCCAGCAGTTCGGTTGGCTACACCTTC.

This chain links TRBV12-2 with TRBJ2-3. TRBV12-2 is listed as a pseudogene. This CDR3 comprises 12 residues. The CDR3 DNA sequence: TGTGCAAGTCGCCTGGGACCAGATACGCAGTATTTT. This sequence encodes CASRLGPDTQYF.

The CDR3 here is CALGQGLRDTIYF. The CDR3 region has the DNA TGTGCCTTGGGACAGGGTTTAAGGGACACCATATATTTT. This chain joins TRBV28 and TRBJ1-3; 9 bases line up with TRBD1. Germline V gene lookup returns CDR1 MDHEN and CDR2 SYDVKM. The V gene end was trimmed by 11 bases and the J gene end by 8 bases; junction bases not matched to a gene: 10. This CDR3 contains 13 residues.

The V gene is TRBV7-9, the J gene TRBJ1-2; TRBD1 matches 9 bases. The CDR3 contains 18 residues. J lost 4 bases, V lost 6 bases, and 18 bases had no gene match. The germline V gene has CDR1 SEHNR and CDR2 FQNEAQ (reference sequence). The chain's CDR3 is CASSVLAGTGWFGYGYTF. The CDR3 bases are TGTGCCAGCAGTGTACTAGCCGGGACAGGGTGGTTTGGCTATGGCTACACCTTC.

The J gene is TRBJ1-2, the V gene TRBV6-1, with TRBD1 identical over 8 bases. The CDR3 loop spans 15 amino acids. Germline V gene lookup returns CDR1 MNHNS and CDR2 SASEGT. The ends lost 3 bases at V and 3 bases at J; junction bases unmatched: 6. CDR3 loop: CASSDTGGSDYGYTF. CDR3 sequence (DNA): TGTGCCAGCAGTGACACAGGGGGATCTGACTATGGCTACACCTTC.

J is TRBJ1-5 and V is TRBV29-1, with unresolved D. The CDR3 spans 11 residues. V was trimmed by 4 bases and J by 5 bases, leaving 6 bases between them. Germline CDR1 reads SQVTM; CDR2 reads ANQGSEA. The CDR3 spells CSVGGDQPQHF. Here the CDR3 DNA reads TGCAGCGTTGGAGGAGATCAGCCCCAGCATTTT.

V is TRBV15 and J is TRBJ2-1; D remains ambiguous. CDR1 is LNHNV and CDR2 is YYDKDF in the germline V gene (reference sequence). Trimming left V 6 bases short and J 9 bases short, with 12 bases between. CDR3 length: 12 amino acids. CDR3 sequence: CATSRTLAEQFF. The CDR3 nucleotides read TGTGCCACCAGTCGCACCCTCGCTGAGCAGTTCTTC.

The CDR3 bases are TGCGCCAGCAGCCAAGATCAAGGCAGGGCAAACGGCTACACCTTC. Translating it yields CASSQDQGRANGYTF. The chain joins TRBV4-1 to TRBJ1-2; D may be TRBD1 (5 bases). Per germline, CDR1 MGHRA and CDR2 YSYEKL. The CDR3 consists of 15 residues. V lost 0 bases, J lost 8 bases, and 16 bases lay in between.

The chain is built from TRBV5-4 and TRBJ1-6, with a possible D match to TRBD1 (6 bases). V shed 0 bases and J shed 9 bases, with 16 bases lying between them. Germline assignment: CDR1 SGHNT and CDR2 YYREEE (reference sequence). This CDR3 spans 16 amino acids. DNA for the CDR3: TGTGCCAGCAGCTTGGCCGACAGGCCTGGGGTTTCACCCCTCCACTTT. This encodes CASSLADRPGVSPLHF.